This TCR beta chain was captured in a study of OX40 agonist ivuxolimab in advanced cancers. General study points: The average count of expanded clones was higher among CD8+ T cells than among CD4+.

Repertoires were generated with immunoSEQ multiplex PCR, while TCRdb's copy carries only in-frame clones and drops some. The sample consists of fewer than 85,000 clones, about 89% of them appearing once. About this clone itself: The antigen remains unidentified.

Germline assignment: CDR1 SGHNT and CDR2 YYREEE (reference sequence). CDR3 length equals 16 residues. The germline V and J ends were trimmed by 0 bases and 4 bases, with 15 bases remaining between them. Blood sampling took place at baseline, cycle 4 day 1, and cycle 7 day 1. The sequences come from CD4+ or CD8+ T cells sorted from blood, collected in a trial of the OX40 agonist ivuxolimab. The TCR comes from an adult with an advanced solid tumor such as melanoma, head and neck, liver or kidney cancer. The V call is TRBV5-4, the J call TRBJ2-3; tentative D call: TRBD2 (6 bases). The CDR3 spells CASSLDGGRSADTQYF. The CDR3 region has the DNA TGTGCCAGCAGCTTGGATGGGGGGAGATCGGCAGATACGCAGTATTTT. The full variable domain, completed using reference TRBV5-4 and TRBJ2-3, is ETGVTQSPTHLIKTRGQQVTLRCSSQSGHNTVSWYQQALGQGPQFIFQYYREEENGRGNFPPRFSGLQFPNYSSELNVNALELDDSALYLCASSLDGGRSADTQYFGPGTRLTVL.